Each of the 20 T cell receptor beta chains below was sequenced from the same sample in a study of beta chain features in type 1 diabetes. The isolated RNA, all of it, was reverse transcribed, so expressed TCRB transcripts were what got sequenced. Clones were read by immunoSEQ multiplex PCR, and TCRdb kept only the in-frame ones, dropping some. The sample has more than 250,000 clones; roughly 22% are singletons. Antigens of these TCRs are unknown. Overall study results and limits: Shorter TCRB CDR3s, moderately but significantly so, marked every one of the four CD4+ subsets in Type 1 diabetes patients.

The sequenced sample was naive CD4+ T cells from blood. The receptors come from a woman in her forties with type 1 diabetes.

This clone showed up just a few times. J is TRBJ2-7 and V is TRBV5-1, with TRBD1 matching 7 bases. V trimming: 4 bases; J trimming: 2 bases; junction bases outside the gene matches: 0. Germline CDR1 is SGHRS and CDR2 is YFSETQ. The CDR3 runs 12 residues. CDR3 sequence reads: CASSDRAYEQYF. CDR3 sequence (DNA): TGCGCCAGCAGCGACAGGGCCTACGAGCAGTACTTC.

This clone was detected a few times. The V gene is TRBV10-3, the J gene TRBJ2-1, with 7 bases that match TRBD1. J was trimmed by 9 bases and V by 4 bases; bases with no gene match: 12. The CDR3 contains 15 residues. Germline V CDR1 and CDR2: ENHRY, SYGVKD. This CDR3 reads CAISVVSQGEGEQFF. Here the CDR3 DNA reads TGTGCCATCAGTGTCGTGAGCCAGGGGGAAGGTGAGCAGTTCTTC.

The chain recombines TRBV25-1 with TRBJ1-1, with TRBD1 as a possible D gene (6 bases). The CDR3 totals 13 residues. Germline V CDR1 and CDR2: MGHDK, SYGVNS. V lost 6 bases and J 2 bases, leaving 10 bases between the germline ends. The CDR3 DNA sequence: TGTGCCAGCAGAAGAGGGACAAACACTGAAGCTTTCTTT. Translation: CASRRGTNTEAFF.

This clone was observed a single time. The V and J genes are TRBV5-4 and TRBJ1-5, with TRBD1 as a possible D gene (5 bases). This CDR3 comprises 17 residues. V lost 0 bases, J lost 6 bases, and 19 bases lay in between. CDR1 SGHNT and CDR2 YYREEE come from the germline V gene (reference sequence). CDR3 region: CASSLGPGPGGGQPQHF. The CDR3 DNA sequence: TGTGCCAGCAGCTTGGGCCCGGGACCGGGGGGAGGTCAGCCCCAGCATTTT.

The chain is built from TRBV6-6 and TRBJ1-1; TRBD1 agrees at 8 bases. V shed 6 bases, J shed 7 bases, and the junction held 7 bases outside the gene matches. Germline-derived CDR1 and CDR2 are MNHNY and SVGAGI (reference sequence). The CDR3 extends over 13 amino acids. The CDR3 DNA is TGTGCCAGCAGCCCGACAGGGGCGGGTGAAGCTTTCTTT. Translation: CASSPTGAGEAFF.

The chain uses TRBV7-2 and TRBJ2-2, with 9 bases identical to TRBD1. The V gene's germline CDR1 is SGHTA and CDR2 FQGNSA. The CDR3 totals 15 residues. Trimming cost V 10 bases and J 5 bases; bases outside gene matches: 11. The CDR3 nucleotides read TGTGCCACCAGGGGGACAGGGTGGGGTACCGGGGAGCTGTTTTTT. This gives the protein CATRGTGWGTGELFF. Variable domain in full (rest from reference TRBV7-2 and TRBJ2-2): GAGVSQSPSNKVTEKGKDVELRCDPISGHTALYWYRQSLGQGLEFLIYFQGNSAPDKSGLPSDRFSAERTGGSVSTLTIQRTQQEDSAVYLCATRGTGWGTGELFFGEGSRLTVL.

In this sample, this clone turned up a few times. The chain has TRBV10-3 and TRBJ2-6; TRBD2 matches 7 bases. From germline, CDR1 is ENHRY and CDR2 SYGVKD. V lost 4 bases, J lost 2 bases, and 11 bases stayed unmatched. This CDR3 has 18 residues. The CDR3 reads CAISARSGQDTGANVLTF. CDR3 in DNA: TGTGCCATCAGTGCGCGTAGCGGGCAGGACACTGGGGCCAACGTCCTGACTTTC.

The gene calls are TRBV7-3 and TRBJ2-1; TRBD2 matches at 11 bases. The CDR3 has 15 residues. Per germline, CDR1 SGHTA and CDR2 FQGTGA. J gave up 3 bases and V 3 bases, and 1 base lay outside the gene matches. The CDR3 coding sequence is TGTGCCAGCAGCTTTAGCGGGGGGGGCTACAATGAGCAGTTCTTC. Its translation: CASSFSGGGYNEQFF.

The chain is built from TRBV9 and TRBJ2-7; D possibly corresponds to TRBD2 (5 bases). Trimming took 1 base from V and 2 from J, leaving 7 bases between them. CDR3 length: 13 amino acids. Germline CDR1 and CDR2: SGDLS and YYNGEE. The CDR3 here is CASSVNGAYEQYF. CDR3 sequence (DNA): TGTGCCAGCAGCGTAAACGGGGCCTACGAGCAGTACTTC.

This chain uses TRBV5-5 with TRBJ1-2; 7 bases are shared with TRBD1. The germline gives CDR1 SGHKS, CDR2 YYEKEE (reference sequence). V lost 4 bases and J lost 3; bases outside the gene matches: 6. The CDR3 is made up of 14 amino acids. CDR3 nucleotides: TGTGCCAGCAGCCCGGGACAGAATTACTATGGCTACACCTTC. Its protein product is CASSPGQNYYGYTF.

This clone has only a few counts. The rearrangement links TRBV29-1 to TRBJ2-1, with 7 bases that match TRBD1. CDR3 size: 14 residues. After removal of 7 bases from V and 5 bases from J, the junction contained 11 bases not matched to a gene. CDR1 and CDR2 from the germline V gene are SQVTM and ANQGSEA. CDR3 region: CSADGTATDNEQFF. CDR3 sequence (DNA): TGCAGCGCCGATGGGACAGCAACCGACAATGAGCAGTTCTTC.

Worth noting for this clone: The same CDR3 can be traced to other DNA sequences in this sample. V gene TRBV5-1 combines with J gene TRBJ2-1, with unresolved D. Germline V gene lookup returns CDR1 SGHRS and CDR2 YFSETQ. The V gene lost 4 bases and the J gene lost 0 bases, with 11 bases spanning the gap. This CDR3 contains 15 residues. The CDR3 sequence is CASSLQASSYNEQFF. The CDR3 DNA reads TGCGCCAGCAGCCTTCAGGCGAGCTCCTACAATGAGCAGTTCTTC.

This chain links TRBV2 with TRBJ2-3; weak D call: TRBD2 (5 bases). The CDR3 sequence is 17 residues long. Germline V gene lookup returns CDR1 SNHLY and CDR2 FYNNEI. V gave up 1 base and J gave up 0 bases, with 14 bases separating them. In DNA, the CDR3 is TGTGCCAGCAGTGAAGAGGTTTTGAGGACTAGCACAGATACGCAGTATTTT. As protein: CASSEEVLRTSTDTQYF. Filled out from reference TRBV2 and TRBJ2-3, the complete variable domain reads EPEVTQTPSHQVTQMGQEVILRCVPISNHLYFYWYRQILGQKVEFLVSFYNNEISEKSEIFDDQFSVERPDGSNFTLKIRSTKLEDSAMYFCASSEEVLRTSTDTQYFGPGTRLTVL.

This clone was picked up a small number of times. The CDR3 region is CASSFRTSGSYEQYF. The CDR3 DNA sequence: TGTGCCAGCAGTTTTCGGACTAGCGGCTCCTACGAGCAGTACTTC. This chain uses TRBV28 with TRBJ2-7; 10 bases are shared with TRBD2. After removal of 3 bases from V and 0 bases from J, the junction contained 2 bases not matched to a gene. The length of the CDR3 is 15 residues. Germline V CDR1 and CDR2: MDHEN, SYDVKM.

In this sample, this clone turned up a few times. The V gene is TRBV9, the J gene TRBJ2-5; TRBD1 is a possible D gene (6 bases). The CDR3 loop spans 14 amino acids. Germline V gene sequence: CDR1 SGDLS, CDR2 YYNGEE. The V and J ends lost 2 bases and 0 bases respectively, with 8 bases between them. CDR3 coding DNA: TGTGCCAGCAGCGTTAGACAGGACCAAGAGACCCAGTACTTC. This sequence encodes CASSVRQDQETQYF.

A few counts support this clone. The chain links TRBV2 to TRBJ2-1, with 9 bases aligning to TRBD2. CDR3 length: 15 amino acids. V trimming: 4 bases; J trimming: 3 bases; junction bases outside the gene matches: 4. Germline assignment: CDR1 SNHLY and CDR2 FYNNEI. The CDR3 bases are TGTGCCAGCAGTGCAAGGACTAGCGACTACAATGAGCAGTTCTTC. It is translated as CASSARTSDYNEQFF.

The chain joins TRBV5-1 to TRBJ1-5, with 7 bases lining up with TRBD1. Germline CDR1 SGHRS, CDR2 YFSETQ. The V segment lost 2 bases and the J segment 7 bases; nucleotides outside the gene matches: 6. The CDR3 has 14 amino acids. CDR3 sequence reads: CASSLEGAGQPQHF. The CDR3 nucleotides are TGCGCCAGCAGCTTAGAGGGGGCCGGCCAGCCCCAGCATTTT.

This clone was seen a few times. The gene calls are TRBV29-1 and TRBJ2-1; TRBD2 might be the D (5 bases). The germline V and J ends were trimmed by 0 bases and 7 bases, with 7 bases remaining between them. Germline CDR1 reads SQVTM; CDR2 reads ANQGSEA. CDR3 length equals 12 residues. CDR3 in DNA: TGCAGCGTTGAAGATACGGGGAATGAGCAGTTCTTC. Translating gives CSVEDTGNEQFF.

V usage is TRBV4-2 and J usage is TRBJ2-3; D gene unclear. Germline CDR1 and CDR2: LGHNA and YNFKEQ. This CDR3 has 13 residues. V lost 1 base to trimming and J lost 0 bases, with 2 bases between them. The CDR3 here is CASSQASTDTQYF. The CDR3 bases are TGTGCCAGCAGCCAAGCTAGCACAGATACGCAGTATTTT.

This clone showed up just a few times. This chain uses TRBV7-2 with TRBJ2-1, with D perhaps TRBD2 (6 bases). In germline, CDR1 is SGHTA, CDR2 FQGNSA. The germline V and J ends were trimmed by 5 bases and 7 bases, with 15 bases remaining between them. The CDR3 is 14 amino acids. The CDR3 DNA reads TGTGCCAGCAGCGCCCGGGACTCGCTAAATGAGCAGTTCTTC. This sequence encodes CASSARDSLNEQFF. Drawing the rest from reference TRBV7-2 and TRBJ2-1, the complete variable domain is GAGVSQSPSNKVTEKGKDVELRCDPISGHTALYWYRQSLGQGLEFLIYFQGNSAPDKSGLPSDRFSAERTGGSVSTLTIQRTQQEDSAVYLCASSARDSLNEQFFGPGTRLTVL.